The 24 T cell receptor beta chains below come from one sample, sequenced in a study of OX40 agonist ivuxolimab in advanced cancers. Sequenced by immunoSEQ multiplex PCR; TCRdb stores in-frame clones only, minus some. The top ten clones hold about 0.14% of a sample with about 120,000 clones, roughly 95% of them seen once. The sample was CD4+ or CD8+ T cells sorted from blood, taken in a trial of the OX40 agonist ivuxolimab. The source is an adult with an advanced solid tumor such as melanoma, head and neck, liver or kidney cancer.

The V call is TRBV5-1, the J call TRBJ2-7; 10 bases fit TRBD1. This CDR3 contains 14 residues. Trimming took 4 bases from V and 3 from J; bases not matched to a gene: 4. Germline V gene sequence: CDR1 SGHRS, CDR2 YFSETQ. The CDR3: CASSRTGGNYEQYF. In DNA form, the CDR3 reads TGCGCCAGCAGCCGGACAGGGGGAAACTACGAGCAGTACTTC.

The CDR3 region is CASRPGQLNSPLHF. The CDR3 DNA sequence: TGCGCCAGCAGACCGGGACAGCTTAATTCACCCCTCCACTTT. The rearrangement joins TRBV5-1 to TRBJ1-6; 7 nucleotides match TRBD1. The CDR3 is 14 amino acids. With 5 bases clipped from V and 6 bases from J, the junction kept 5 bases outside the gene matches. Germline lookup yields CDR1 SGHRS and CDR2 YFSETQ.

This clone has a single count. The chain couples TRBV6-5 to TRBJ2-7; tentatively, D is TRBD1 (6 bases). Germline V gives CDR1 MNHEY, CDR2 SVGAGI. This CDR3 is built from 14 residues. V lost 6 bases and J lost 0, with 12 bases in between. CDR3 sequence (DNA): TGTGCCAGCAGGCGACAACAGGGCTCCTACGAGCAGTACTTC. Protein sequence: CASRRQQGSYEQYF.

V and J are TRBV18 and TRBJ2-3; the D is unclear. This CDR3 has 11 residues. V was shortened by 2 bases and J by 6 bases, with 3 bases between the two germline ends. The V gene's germline CDR1 is KGHSH and CDR2 LQKENI. CDR3 nucleotides: TGTGCCAGCTCACCAATGGATACGCAGTATTTT. Translation gives CASSPMDTQYF.

This clone has only one observation. The chain employs TRBV15 and TRBJ1-5; D is unresolved. Trimming pared 0 bases from V and 3 bases from J, leaving 9 bases between. The germline CDR1 and CDR2 sequences are LNHNV and YYDKDF (reference sequence). The CDR3 runs to 15 residues. The CDR3 reads CATSRDQQHNQPQHF. CDR3 in DNA: TGTGCCACCAGCAGAGATCAGCAGCACAATCAGCCCCAGCATTTT.

The chain joins TRBV12-5 to TRBJ2-2; D is unclear. Trimming cost V 4 bases and J 5 bases, with 5 bases left between them. There are 12 residues in the CDR3. Germline values: CDR1 LGHNT, CDR2 FRNRAP. CDR3 protein: CASGSLTGELFF. The CDR3 bases are TGTGCTAGTGGTTCATTAACCGGGGAGCTGTTTTTT. The full variable domain, rest sourced from reference TRBV12-5 and TRBJ2-2, is DARVTQTPRHKVTEMGQEVTMRCQPILGHNTVFWYRQTMMQGLELLAYFRNRAPLDDSGMPKDRFSAEMPDATLATLKIQPSEPRDSAVYFCASGSLTGELFFGEGSRLTVL.

This sequence joins TRBV7-2 and TRBJ1-3; D is undetermined. The CDR3 is 19 residues long. Germline CDR1 and CDR2: SGHTA and FQGNSA. Between the trimmed V and J ends, which lost 6 bases and 0 bases, there was a span of 24 bases. The CDR3 loop reads CASRPELYRGTPSGNTIYF. DNA for the CDR3: TGTGCCAGCAGACCCGAATTATACAGAGGTACTCCCTCTGGAAACACCATATATTTT.

The V and J genes are TRBV7-8 and TRBJ1-5; D is undetermined. Trimming cost V 2 bases and J 7 bases, with 9 bases left between them. CDR3 length: 13 residues. CDR1 is SGHVS, CDR2 FQNEAQ, per germline. Here the CDR3 reads CASSLTPSQPQHF. The CDR3 region has the DNA TGTGCCAGCAGCTTAACTCCGTCCCAGCCCCAGCATTTT.

The chain joins TRBV10-3 to TRBJ2-5, with 9 nucleotides matching TRBD1. The CDR3 extends over 14 amino acids. CDR1 ENHRY and CDR2 SYGVKD come from the germline V gene. V lost 6 bases, J lost 5 bases, and 7 bases stayed unmatched. CDR3 amino acids: CAISETGGGETQYF. In DNA, the CDR3 is TGTGCCATCAGCGAAACAGGGGGCGGCGAGACCCAGTACTTC.

The chain combines TRBV28 with TRBJ1-1; D gene ambiguous. The length of the CDR3 is 12 residues. Germline CDR1 is MDHEN and CDR2 is SYDVKM. Trimming removed 7 bases from V and 3 bases from J, with 9 bases in between. CDR3 protein: CASTSRDTEAFF. DNA of the CDR3: TGTGCCAGCACCTCACGGGACACTGAAGCTTTCTTT.

The chain couples TRBV2 to TRBJ1-6; TRBD1 might be the D (6 bases). With 9 bases removed from V and 3 bases from J, the gap between germline ends came to 18 bases. The V gene's germline CDR1 is SNHLY and CDR2 FYNNEI. The CDR3 contains 16 residues. DNA of the CDR3: TGTGCCAGTATCCCAGGGAGGGGGGTCTATAATTCACCCCTCCACTTT. Translating gives CASIPGRGVYNSPLHF.

This clone came up a few times. The V and J genes are TRBV20-1 and TRBJ1-5; the D gene is possibly TRBD1 (5 bases). V was shortened by 6 bases and J by 7 bases, with 10 bases between the two germline ends. The CDR3 loop spans 11 amino acids. Germline assignment: CDR1 DFQATT and CDR2 SNEGSKA (reference sequence). The CDR3 bases are TGCAGTGCCCGCCGGGGGCAGCCCCAGCATTTT. Translation: CSARRGQPQHF.

The J gene is TRBJ1-2, the V gene TRBV2, with TRBD1 matching 7 bases. This CDR3 contains 15 residues. The germline gives CDR1 SNHLY, CDR2 FYNNEI. V trimming: 2 bases; J trimming: 5 bases; junction bases outside the gene matches: 8. The CDR3 spells CASSETRTGYYGYTF. The CDR3 DNA reads TGTGCCAGCAGTGAAACTAGGACAGGATATTATGGCTACACCTTC.

The gene calls are TRBV28 and TRBJ1-2; TRBD1 aligns across 9 bases. The germline V gene has CDR1 MDHEN and CDR2 SYDVKM. This CDR3 is built from 17 residues. V was clipped by 6 bases and J by 3 bases; unmatched bases: 14. The DNA for the CDR3 is TGTGCCAGCAGCTCCCGACAGGGGGACTTTTCAGACTATGGCTACACCTTC. Translation: CASSSRQGDFSDYGYTF.

The chain employs TRBV5-4 and TRBJ2-1; the match to TRBD2 covers 10 bases. The V gene end was trimmed by 2 bases and the J gene end by 6 bases; junction bases not matched to a gene: 8. Looked up from germline, CDR1 is SGHNT and CDR2 is YYREEE (reference sequence). This CDR3 spans 16 amino acids. The CDR3: CASSFGTSGKSNEQFF. DNA of the CDR3: TGTGCCAGCAGCTTCGGTACTAGCGGGAAAAGCAATGAGCAGTTCTTC.

The chain combines TRBV7-2 with TRBJ2-5, with TRBD1 matching 7 bases. This CDR3 has 16 residues. CDR1 is SGHTA and CDR2 is FQGNSA in the germline V gene. J was trimmed by 5 bases and V by 5 bases; bases with no gene match: 14. CDR3 sequence (DNA): TGTGCCAGCAGCCAAGGGGGCGTAGGACTTCGGGAGACCCAGTACTTC. Residues: CASSQGGVGLRETQYF.

The chain links TRBV2 to TRBJ2-1, with 8 bases aligning to TRBD1. Germline loops: CDR1 SNHLY, CDR2 FYNNEI. The CDR3 runs to 13 residues. V dropped 6 bases and J dropped 10; count of bases not matched to a gene: 8. The CDR3 DNA is TGTGCCAGCAGCACCACGGACAGGGTCGAGCAGTTCTTC. Amino acid sequence: CASSTTDRVEQFF.

About this clone itself: The junction shows a germline mismatch at one end, possibly a read error. This chain uses TRBV6-5 with TRBJ2-7, with D unresolved. The germline gives CDR1 MNHEY, CDR2 SVGAGI. This CDR3 region has 13 residues. The CDR3 reads CAGRPVEAYEQYF. For the CDR3, the DNA is TGTGCCGGCAGGCCCGTTGAAGCCTACGAGCAGTACTTC.

The gene calls are TRBV5-1 and TRBJ2-5; either TRBD1 or TRBD2 may fit D (5 bases each). This CDR3 is 15 amino acids long. Germline V gene data show CDR1 as SGHRS and CDR2 as YFSETQ. V dropped 5 bases and J dropped 2 bases, with 16 bases sitting between them. This CDR3 is CASRPSGAIQETQYF. In nucleotides, the CDR3 is TGCGCCAGCAGGCCCTCCGGGGCAATTCAAGAGACCCAGTACTTC.

The chain employs TRBV27 and TRBJ1-2; D is perhaps TRBD1 (5 bases). The germline V and J ends were trimmed by 3 bases and 4 bases, with 18 bases remaining between them. Germline CDR1 is MNHEY and CDR2 is SMNVEV (reference sequence). CDR3 length equals 16 residues. CDR3 sequence (DNA): TGTGCCAGCAGTTTTGCCGAGAGGGGTCCGATCTATGGCTACACCTTC. It yields the protein CASSFAERGPIYGYTF.

This sequence joins TRBV28 and TRBJ2-7; 7 positions agree with TRBD2. J was trimmed by 0 bases and V by 6 bases; bases with no gene match: 5. CDR3 length equals 14 residues. CDR1 is MDHEN, CDR2 SYDVKM, per germline. Here the CDR3 reads CASRVGGSSYEQYF. The DNA of the CDR3 is TGTGCCAGCAGGGTTGGCGGGAGCTCCTACGAGCAGTACTTC.

The chain joins TRBV28 to TRBJ1-2; no definite D call. The CDR3 length is 12 residues. The germline V and J ends were trimmed by 10 bases and 8 bases, with 17 bases remaining between them. Per the germline V gene, CDR1 is MDHEN and CDR2 is SYDVKM. The CDR3 DNA sequence: TGTGCCACCAACCTTAGGGCGTCAGGCTACACCTTC. Its translation is CATNLRASGYTF.

The chain combines TRBV5-4 with TRBJ2-3; D gene unclear. In germline, CDR1 is SGHNT, CDR2 YYREEE (reference sequence). Trimming took 0 bases from V and 0 from J, leaving 14 bases between them. The CDR3 has 17 residues. The CDR3 DNA sequence: TGTGCCAGCAGCTTGGCCCAAGGCGGAGTTAGCACAGATACGCAGTATTTT. Its protein product is CASSLAQGGVSTDTQYF.

The V gene is TRBV11-2, the J gene TRBJ2-7; D is possibly TRBD1 (5 bases). With 5 bases removed from V and 7 bases from J, the gap between germline ends came to 18 bases. The germline CDR1 and CDR2 sequences are SGHAT and FQNNGV. CDR3 size: 14 residues. The CDR3 coding sequence is TGTGCCAGCAGCAAGACCCAGCAGGGCCGGGAGCAGTACTTC. This sequence encodes CASSKTQQGREQYF. The complete variable domain, with remaining parts taken from reference TRBV11-2 and TRBJ2-7, reads EAGVAQSPRYKIIEKRQSVAFWCNPISGHATLYWYQQILGQGPKLLIQFQNNGVVDDSQLPKDRFSAERLKGVDSTLKIQPAKLEDSAVYLCASSKTQQGREQYFGPGTRLTVT.